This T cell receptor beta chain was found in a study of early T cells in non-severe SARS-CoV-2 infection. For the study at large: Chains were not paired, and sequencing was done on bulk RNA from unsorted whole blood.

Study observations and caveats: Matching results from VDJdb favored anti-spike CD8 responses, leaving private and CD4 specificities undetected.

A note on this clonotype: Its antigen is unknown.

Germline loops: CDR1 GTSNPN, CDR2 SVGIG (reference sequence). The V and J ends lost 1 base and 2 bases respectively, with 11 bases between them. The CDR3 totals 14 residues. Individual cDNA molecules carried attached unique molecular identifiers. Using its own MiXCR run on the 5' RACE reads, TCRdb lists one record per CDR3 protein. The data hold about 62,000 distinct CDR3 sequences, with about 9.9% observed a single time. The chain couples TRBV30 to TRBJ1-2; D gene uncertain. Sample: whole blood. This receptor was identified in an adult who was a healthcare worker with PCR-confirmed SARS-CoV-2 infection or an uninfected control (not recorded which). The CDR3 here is CAWSAIALNYGYTF. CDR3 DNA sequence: TGTGCCTGGAGTGCTATCGCGCTGAACTATGGCTACACCTTC. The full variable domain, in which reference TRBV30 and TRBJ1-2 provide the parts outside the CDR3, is SQTIHQWPATLVQPVGSPLSLECTVEGTSNPNLYWYRQAAGRGLQLLFYSVGIGQISSEVPQNLSASRPQDRQFILSSKKLLLSDSGFYLCAWSAIALNYGYTFGSGTRLTVV.